This T cell receptor beta chain came from a study of blood T cell repertoires in COVID-19. Across the study: Material from acute and convalescent COVID-19 was sourced from the United States, Italy and Spain. T cells, B-cell-depleted T cells, or PBMCs provided the cDNA or gDNA that served as material.

Here immunoSEQ multiplex PCR was the method, and the copy in TCRdb shows in-frame clones only, minus some. Of 200,000 to 250,000 clones in the sample, about 90% are singletons; the top ten hold about 2.5%. Input material: peripheral blood. This sequence originates from a man aged 25-40 years with COVID-19, enrolled during active disease.

The CDR3: CASSSQGGYGYTF. For the CDR3, the DNA is TGCGCCAGCAGCTCACAGGGTGGCTATGGCTACACCTTC. The V gene is TRBV4-3, the J gene TRBJ1-2, with a weak D call TRBD1 (6 bases). V was cut by 5 bases and J by 4 bases, with 11 bases left in between. The CDR3 loop spans 13 amino acids. Germline V gene sequence: CDR1 LGHNA, CDR2 YSLEER.